Given below is one T cell receptor (beta chain) in context. Its antigen remains unknown. 60 Vbeta and 13 Jbeta primers were used in PCR. Sequenced by immunoSEQ multiplex PCR; TCRdb stores in-frame clones only, minus some. The data show 130,000 to 150,000 clones, with 70% to 80% seen just once and 4% to 6% held by the top ten. These data come from a study of cytomegalovirus exposure and HLA in healthy donors. Study-level points and caveats: Rarity held for most TCR sequences, but there were some public TCRs that occurred in many donors.

The source is a woman aged 50 to 65 in good health and CMV-seronegative. Sequencing was done on a sample of PBMCs.

The CDR3 region is CASSLTGANMDTQYF. In DNA form, the CDR3 reads TGCGCCAGCAGCTTGACAGGGGCCAATATGGATACGCAGTATTTT. This chain links TRBV5-1 with TRBJ2-3; 7 positions match TRBD1. V lost 1 base and J lost 6; bases outside the gene matches: 8. The germline V gene has CDR1 SGHRS and CDR2 YFSETQ. The CDR3 contains 15 residues.